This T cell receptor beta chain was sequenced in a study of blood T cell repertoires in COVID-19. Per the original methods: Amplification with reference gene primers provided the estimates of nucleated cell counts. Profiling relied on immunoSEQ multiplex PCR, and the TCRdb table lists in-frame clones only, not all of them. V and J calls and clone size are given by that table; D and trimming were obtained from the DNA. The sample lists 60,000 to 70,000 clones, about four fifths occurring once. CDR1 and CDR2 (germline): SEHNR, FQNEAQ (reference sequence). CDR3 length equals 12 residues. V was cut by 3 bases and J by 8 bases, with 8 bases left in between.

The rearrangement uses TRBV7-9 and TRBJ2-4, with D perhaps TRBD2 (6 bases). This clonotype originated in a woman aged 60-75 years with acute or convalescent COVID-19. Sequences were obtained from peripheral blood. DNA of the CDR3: TGTGCCAGCAGCTTCGGGGGTGACATTCAGTACTTC. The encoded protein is CASSFGGDIQYF.